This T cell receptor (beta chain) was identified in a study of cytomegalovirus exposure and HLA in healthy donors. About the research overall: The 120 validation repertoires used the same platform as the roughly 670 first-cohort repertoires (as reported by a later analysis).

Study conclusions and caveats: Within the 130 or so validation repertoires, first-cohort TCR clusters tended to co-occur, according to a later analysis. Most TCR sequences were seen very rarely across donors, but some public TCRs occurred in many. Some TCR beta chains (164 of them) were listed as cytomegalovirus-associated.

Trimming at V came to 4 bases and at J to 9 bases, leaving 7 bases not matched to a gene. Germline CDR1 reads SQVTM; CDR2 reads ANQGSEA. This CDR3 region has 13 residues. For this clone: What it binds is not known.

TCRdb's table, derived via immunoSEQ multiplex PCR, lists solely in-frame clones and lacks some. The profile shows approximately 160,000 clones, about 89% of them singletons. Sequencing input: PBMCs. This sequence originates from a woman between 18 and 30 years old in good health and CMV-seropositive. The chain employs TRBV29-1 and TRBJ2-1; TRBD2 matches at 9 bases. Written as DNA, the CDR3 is TGCAGCGTTGTGGTCCTAGCGGGAAGTGAGCAGTTCTTC. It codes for CSVVVLAGSEQFF.